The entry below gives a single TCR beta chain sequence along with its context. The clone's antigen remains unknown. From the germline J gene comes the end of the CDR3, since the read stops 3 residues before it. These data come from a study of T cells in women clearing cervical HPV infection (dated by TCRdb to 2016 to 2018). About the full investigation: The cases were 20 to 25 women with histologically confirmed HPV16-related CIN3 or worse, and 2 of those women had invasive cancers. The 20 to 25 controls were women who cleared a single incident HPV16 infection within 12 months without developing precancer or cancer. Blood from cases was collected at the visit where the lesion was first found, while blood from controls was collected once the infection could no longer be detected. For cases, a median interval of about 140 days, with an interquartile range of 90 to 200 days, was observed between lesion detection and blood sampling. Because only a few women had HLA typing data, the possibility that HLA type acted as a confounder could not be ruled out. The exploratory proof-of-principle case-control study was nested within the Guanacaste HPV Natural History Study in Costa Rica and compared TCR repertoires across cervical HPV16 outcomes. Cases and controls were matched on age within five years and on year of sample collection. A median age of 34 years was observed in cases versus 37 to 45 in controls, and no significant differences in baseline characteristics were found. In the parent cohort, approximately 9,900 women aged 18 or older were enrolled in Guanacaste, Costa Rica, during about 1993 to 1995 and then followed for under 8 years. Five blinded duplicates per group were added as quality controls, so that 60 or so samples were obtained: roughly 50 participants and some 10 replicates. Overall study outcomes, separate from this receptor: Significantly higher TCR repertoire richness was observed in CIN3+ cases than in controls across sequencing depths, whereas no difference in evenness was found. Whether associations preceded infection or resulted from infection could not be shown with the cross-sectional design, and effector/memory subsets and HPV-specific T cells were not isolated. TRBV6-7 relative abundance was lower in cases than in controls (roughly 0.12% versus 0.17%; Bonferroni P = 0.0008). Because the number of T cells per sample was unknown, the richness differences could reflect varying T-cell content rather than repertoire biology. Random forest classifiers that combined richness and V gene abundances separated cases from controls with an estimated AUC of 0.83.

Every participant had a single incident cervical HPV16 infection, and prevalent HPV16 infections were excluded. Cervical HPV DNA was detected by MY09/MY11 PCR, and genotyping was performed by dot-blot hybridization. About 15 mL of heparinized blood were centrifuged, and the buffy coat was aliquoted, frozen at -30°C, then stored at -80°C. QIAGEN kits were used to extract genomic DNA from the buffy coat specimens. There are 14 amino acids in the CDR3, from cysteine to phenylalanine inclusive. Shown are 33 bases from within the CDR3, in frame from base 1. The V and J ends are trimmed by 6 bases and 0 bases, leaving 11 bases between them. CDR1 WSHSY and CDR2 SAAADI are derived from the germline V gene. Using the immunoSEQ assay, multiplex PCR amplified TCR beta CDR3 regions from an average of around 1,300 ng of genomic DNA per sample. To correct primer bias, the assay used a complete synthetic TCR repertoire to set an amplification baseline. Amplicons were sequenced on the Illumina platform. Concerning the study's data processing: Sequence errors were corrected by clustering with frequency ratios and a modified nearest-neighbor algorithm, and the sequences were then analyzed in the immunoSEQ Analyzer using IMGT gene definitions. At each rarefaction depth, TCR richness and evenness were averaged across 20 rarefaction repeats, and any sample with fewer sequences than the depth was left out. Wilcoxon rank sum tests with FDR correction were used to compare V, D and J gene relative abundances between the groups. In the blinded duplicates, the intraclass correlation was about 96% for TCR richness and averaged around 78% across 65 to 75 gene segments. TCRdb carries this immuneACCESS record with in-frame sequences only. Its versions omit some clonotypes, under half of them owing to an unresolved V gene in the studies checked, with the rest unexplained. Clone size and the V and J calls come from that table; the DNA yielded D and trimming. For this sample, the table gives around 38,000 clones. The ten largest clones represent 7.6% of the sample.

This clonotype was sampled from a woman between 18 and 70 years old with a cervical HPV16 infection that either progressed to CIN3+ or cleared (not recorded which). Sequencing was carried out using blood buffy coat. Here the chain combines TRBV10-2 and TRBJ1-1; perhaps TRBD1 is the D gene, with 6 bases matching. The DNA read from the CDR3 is TGCGCCAGCAGCGAGGACAGAATGAACACTGAA. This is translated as CASSEDRMNTE. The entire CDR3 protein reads CASSEDRMNTEAFF.